A single sample is the source of the 31 T cell receptor beta chains below, sequenced in a study of T-cell memory formation after mild COVID-19. TCRdb recomputed calls from the 5' RACE reads with MiXCR, one row per CDR3 protein. This sample has 200,000 to 300,000 distinct CDR3 sequences, with roughly a sixth found just once. Specimen: PBMCs or a T cell subset sorted from them (not recorded which). The receptors derive from a man aged 18-30 years who had mild COVID-19 (a few samples of this study predate the infection). Cell type and time point are not known.

This clonotype showed up many times. The chain combines TRBV4-1 with TRBJ2-1; 7 bases line up with TRBD2. Per germline, CDR1 MGHRA and CDR2 YSYEKL. There are 15 residues in the CDR3. The V and J ends lost 4 bases and 1 base, in that order; junction bases with no gene match: 4. The CDR3 region is CASSLPGGSYNEQFF. The CDR3 coding sequence is TGCGCCAGCAGCCTCCCGGGGGGTTCCTACAATGAGCAGTTCTTC.

The chain couples TRBV24-1 to TRBJ2-3; no clear D gene. Trimming stripped 10 bases from V and 2 bases from J, with 9 bases between. The CDR3 totals 12 residues. Per germline, CDR1 KGHDR and CDR2 SFDVKD. In DNA, the CDR3 is TGTGCCACGGGCCAGCTCACAGATACGCAGTATTTT. Translation gives CATGQLTDTQYF.

This clonotype was counted between two and nine times. The rearrangement joins TRBV12-3 or TRBV12-4 to TRBJ1-4; TRBD1 might be the D (5 bases). V was clipped by 5 bases and J by 7 bases, with 14 bases between them. This CDR3 comprises 14 residues. CDR3 region: CASSLERQFEKLFF. Written as DNA, the CDR3 is TGTGCCAGCAGTCTTGAGAGACAGTTTGAAAAACTGTTTTTT.

J is TRBJ1-1 and V is TRBV5-1; TRBD1 agrees at 7 bases. V lost 4 bases to trimming and J lost 3 bases; unmatched junction nucleotides: 6. This CDR3 spans 14 amino acids. Germline V lookup: CDR1 SGHRS, CDR2 YFSETQ. This chain's CDR3 is CASSIDRVDTEAFF. Here the CDR3 DNA reads TGCGCCAGCAGCATCGACAGGGTGGACACTGAAGCTTTCTTT.

This clonotype showed up just a few times. The V gene is TRBV25-1, the J gene TRBJ2-5; perhaps TRBD1 as D (6 bases). The CDR3 runs to 14 residues. The V gene lost 2 bases and the J gene lost 3 bases, with 10 bases spanning the gap. Germline V CDR1 and CDR2: MGHDK, SYGVNS. Written as DNA, the CDR3 is TGTGCCAGCAGTGAACCTTACAGGGAAGAGACCCAGTACTTC. It encodes CASSEPYREETQYF. Full variable domain (missing parts from reference TRBV25-1 and TRBJ2-5): EADIYQTPRYLVIGTGKKITLECSQTMGHDKMYWYQQDPGMELHLIHYSYGVNSTEKGDLSSESTVSRIRTEHFPLTLESARPSHTSQYLCASSEPYREETQYFGPGTRLLVL.

The J gene is TRBJ2-7, the V gene TRBV11-2; 7 nucleotides match TRBD1. CDR3 size: 14 residues. Germline V gene data show CDR1 as SGHAT and CDR2 as FQNNGV. The V segment lost 5 bases and the J segment 6 bases; nucleotides outside the gene matches: 10. The DNA of the CDR3 is TGTGCCAGCAGCGCCGGTAAGACAGGGATCGAGCAGTACTTC. This codes for CASSAGKTGIEQYF.

Only a few counts were recorded for this clonotype. This chain links TRBV7-9 with TRBJ1-6; TRBD1 matches 7 bases. With 5 bases clipped from V and 8 bases from J, the junction kept 3 bases outside the gene matches. Germline CDR1 is SEHNR and CDR2 is FQNEAQ (reference sequence). The CDR3 contains 13 residues. The chain's CDR3 is CASSTQGDSPLHF. In DNA form, the CDR3 reads TGTGCCAGCAGCACCCAGGGGGATTCACCCCTCCACTTT. Using reference TRBV7-9 and TRBJ1-6 for the parts outside the CDR3, the full variable domain is DTGVSQNPRHKITKRGQNVTFRCDPISEHNRLYWYRQTLGQGPEFLTYFQNEAQLEKSRLLSDRFSAERPKGSFSTLEIQRTEQGDSAMYLCASSTQGDSPLHFGNGTRLTVT.

The chain recombines TRBV7-9 with TRBJ1-2, with 8 bases lining up with TRBD1. The CDR3 loop spans 21 amino acids. V shed 0 bases, J shed 8 bases, and the junction held 26 bases outside the gene matches. From germline, CDR1 is SEHNR and CDR2 FQNEAQ (reference sequence). Written as DNA, the CDR3 is TGTGCCAGCAGCTTAGCCCCACCCCCTCGCTGGACTGACAGGGGTCCCTTCGGCTACACCTTC. It specifies CASSLAPPPRWTDRGPFGYTF.

The rearrangement uses TRBV6-1 and TRBJ2-1; 9 bases agree with TRBD2. Germline V gene lookup returns CDR1 MNHNS and CDR2 SASEGT. This CDR3 has 18 amino acids. Unmatched junction bases numbered 8, after V lost 2 bases and J lost 0 bases. Written as DNA, the CDR3 is TGTGCCAGCAGTGAATATGGAGAGCGGGGGGCCTCCTACAATGAGCAGTTCTTC. Translation: CASSEYGERGASYNEQFF.

There are a few counts of this clonotype. V is TRBV7-9 and J is TRBJ1-2; 9 bases are shared with TRBD1. CDR1 is SEHNR, CDR2 FQNEAQ, per germline (reference sequence). The V gene end was trimmed by 0 bases and the J gene end by 7 bases; junction bases not matched to a gene: 3. This CDR3 is built from 14 residues. The CDR3 sequence: CASSLADRGSGYTF. The DNA for the CDR3 is TGTGCCAGCAGCTTAGCGGACAGGGGTAGTGGCTACACCTTC.

This clonotype was observed many times. This sequence joins TRBV7-9 and TRBJ2-5; TRBD1 matches at 9 bases. The V gene's germline CDR1 is SEHNR and CDR2 FQNEAQ (reference sequence). The CDR3 consists of 13 residues. V lost 5 bases, J lost 4 bases, and 2 bases stayed unmatched. For the CDR3, the DNA is TGTGCCAGCAGCCCGGGACAGGGAGAGACCCAGTACTTC. Amino acid sequence: CASSPGQGETQYF.

The sample holds a few counts of this clonotype. The genes are TRBV7-8 and TRBJ2-1; D remains ambiguous. The CDR3 consists of 13 residues. Trimming removed 2 bases at V and 6 bases at J, with 8 bases between. CDR1 and CDR2 from the germline V gene are SGHVS and FQNEAQ. This CDR3 reads CASSLPVPNEQFF. CDR3 DNA sequence: TGTGCCAGCAGCTTACCAGTCCCCAATGAGCAGTTCTTC.

This clonotype was found many times. The chain has TRBV7-2 and TRBJ1-5; D call uncertain. Deletions cut 5 bases from V and 0 bases from J, with 5 bases between. From germline, CDR1 is SGHTA and CDR2 FQGNSA. The CDR3 is 13 residues long. The CDR3 is CASSPSSNQPQHF. CDR3 in DNA: TGTGCCAGCAGCCCCTCTAGCAATCAGCCCCAGCATTTT.

This clonotype was picked up a small number of times. The chain links TRBV5-1 to TRBJ2-5; possibly TRBD2 for D (7 bases). Per germline, CDR1 SGHRS and CDR2 YFSETQ. Trimming shortened V by 4 bases and J by 0 bases, and 13 bases separated the two germline ends. The CDR3 consists of 15 residues. The CDR3 loop is CASSPEGGHQETQYF. In nucleotides, the CDR3 is TGCGCCAGCAGCCCGGAGGGGGGGCACCAAGAGACCCAGTACTTC.

This clonotype was found a few times. This chain uses TRBV3-1 with TRBJ2-5; D is uncertain. Germline V gives CDR1 LGHDT, CDR2 YNNKEL (reference sequence). Trimming stripped 4 bases from V and 5 bases from J, with 14 bases between. This CDR3 has 14 residues. The CDR3 region has the DNA TGTGCCAGCAGCCCCTACCCGGTAGGGGAGACCCAGTACTTC. Its translation: CASSPYPVGETQYF.

This clonotype was seen a few times. The gene calls are TRBV7-6 and TRBJ2-3; D is uncertain. CDR1 and CDR2 (germline): SGHVS, FNYEAQ. The CDR3 spans 13 residues. Deletions cut 4 bases from V and 4 bases from J, with 9 bases between. CDR3 sequence reads: CASSYSAADTQYF. The CDR3 bases are TGTGCCAGCAGCTACTCAGCCGCAGATACGCAGTATTTT.

The CDR3 sequence: CASSLAGTGQVHEQYF. The CDR3, as DNA: TGTGCCAGCAGCTTGGCCGGGACAGGGCAAGTCCACGAGCAGTACTTC. This chain joins TRBV5-5 and TRBJ2-7, with 9 bases identical to TRBD1. The CDR3 extends over 16 amino acids. Germline V gives CDR1 SGHKS, CDR2 YYEKEE (reference sequence). J was trimmed by 5 bases and V by 0 bases; bases with no gene match: 9.

Ten or more counts support this clonotype. The rearrangement uses TRBV20-1 and TRBJ2-7; D is ambiguous. The V and J ends lost 5 bases and 4 bases respectively, with 21 bases between them. The CDR3 is 15 amino acids. Germline V gene sequence: CDR1 DFQATT, CDR2 SNEGSKA (reference sequence). For the CDR3, the DNA is TGCAGTGCTGCCCTCCCCTCTCTTGGGTCGTACGAGCAGTACTTC. Amino acids: CSAALPSLGSYEQYF.

The chain has TRBV28 and TRBJ2-7; 11 bases fit TRBD2. J lost 0 bases, V lost 4 bases, and 5 bases had no gene match. The CDR3 is 16 residues long. CDR1 is MDHEN and CDR2 is SYDVKM in the germline V gene. The CDR3 is CASSSPGLAASYEQYV. Here the CDR3 DNA reads TGTGCCAGCAGTTCTCCGGGACTAGCGGCCTCCTACGAGCAGTACGTC.

This clonotype appeared a few times. The chain recombines TRBV20-1 with TRBJ1-5; 7 bases agree with TRBD1. In germline, CDR1 is DFQATT, CDR2 SNEGSKA (reference sequence). CDR3 length equals 13 residues. V was clipped by 5 bases and J by 3 bases; unmatched bases: 4. CDR3 nucleotides: TGCAGTGCTTTCGGACAGGACAATCAGCCCCAGCATTTT. As protein: CSAFGQDNQPQHF.

As regards this clonotype: The germline gene is not matched at one end of the junction; a read error may be the cause. The genes are TRBV7-7 and TRBJ2-5; 10 bases align to TRBD2. This CDR3 is 15 amino acids long. The germline gives CDR1 SSHAT, CDR2 FNYEAQ (reference sequence). The CDR3 coding sequence is TGTGCTAGCAGCTCCCGAGCGGGGGGGCAAGAGACCCAGTACTTC. Its protein product is CASSSRAGGQETQYF.

This clonotype was recorded a few times. The V call is TRBV6-5, the J call TRBJ2-1, with D tentatively TRBD1 (5 bases). The germline V gene has CDR1 MNHEY and CDR2 SVGAGI. The germline V and J ends were trimmed by 6 bases and 9 bases, with 15 bases remaining between them. The CDR3 extends over 13 amino acids. CDR3 DNA: TGTGCCAGCAGGGCAAGGGGATCGCGTGAGCAGTTCTTC. Translating gives CASRARGSREQFF.

The gene calls are TRBV7-9 and TRBJ1-5; TRBD1 is a possible D gene (5 bases). The germline CDR1 and CDR2 sequences are SEHNR and FQNEAQ (reference sequence). V was shortened by 4 bases and J by 5 bases, with 15 bases between the two germline ends. This CDR3 is built from 15 residues. This chain's CDR3 is CASSSDLRGDQPQHF. The CDR3 DNA follows: TGTGCCAGCAGCTCAGACCTTAGGGGAGATCAGCCCCAGCATTTT.

The chain carries TRBV11-1 and TRBJ1-5; a weak D match, TRBD1 (6 bases). Germline assignment: CDR1 SGHAT and CDR2 FQDESV (reference sequence). This CDR3 has 13 amino acids. Trimming stripped 5 bases from V and 4 bases from J, with 9 bases between. The CDR3 region is CASSEGVNQPQHF. The DNA of the CDR3 is TGTGCCAGCAGCGAGGGGGTGAATCAGCCCCAGCATTTT.

The chain carries TRBV5-1 and TRBJ2-7, with D possibly TRBD2 on 6 matching bases. Germline CDR1 reads SGHRS; CDR2 reads YFSETQ. The CDR3 has 15 amino acids. V lost 7 bases and J lost 2, with 19 bases in between. The CDR3 is CASAGSEMGAYEQYF. In DNA, the CDR3 is TGCGCCAGCGCGGGAAGCGAGATGGGAGCCTACGAGCAGTACTTC.

The genes are TRBV5-1 and TRBJ1-1; possible D gene TRBD1, 5 bases. CDR1 and CDR2 (germline): SGHRS, YFSETQ. CDR3 length: 15 amino acids. V lost 1 base and J lost 1, with 11 bases in between. The CDR3 is CASSLFRGENTEAFF. The CDR3 nucleotides read TGCGCCAGCAGCTTGTTTCGGGGCGAGAACACTGAAGCTTTCTTT.

The sample holds a few counts of this clonotype. The chain is built from TRBV20-1 and TRBJ2-1, with 9 bases that match TRBD1. J gave up 5 bases and V 6 bases, and 5 bases lay outside the gene matches. The length of the CDR3 is 13 residues. Germline V gene data show CDR1 as DFQATT and CDR2 as SNEGSKA (reference sequence). CDR3 in amino acids: CSAAGQGDNEQFF. The DNA of the CDR3 is TGCAGTGCCGCGGGACAGGGAGACAATGAGCAGTTCTTC.

The chain combines TRBV7-2 with TRBJ2-2; 7 bases are a match to TRBD1. Germline-derived CDR1 and CDR2 are SGHTA and FQGNSA. This CDR3 has 15 amino acids. Trimming cost V 3 bases and J 7 bases; bases outside gene matches: 8. CDR3 sequence (DNA): TGTGCCAGCAGCTTCGTCGACAGGGCCGGCGGGGAGCTGTTTTTT. Its protein product is CASSFVDRAGGELFF.

There are a few counts of this clonotype. The rearrangement links TRBV6-6 to TRBJ1-1; D is unresolved. Germline CDR1 and CDR2: MNHNY and SVGAGI (reference sequence). CDR3 size: 14 residues. Trimming removed 5 bases at V and 6 bases at J, with 16 bases between. The CDR3 reads CASSRALQNSEAFF. CDR3 DNA sequence: TGTGCCAGCAGTAGGGCCCTGCAAAACTCTGAAGCTTTCTTT.

V gene TRBV7-9 combines with J gene TRBJ1-6; 7 bases align to TRBD1. The germline V gene has CDR1 SEHNR and CDR2 FQNEAQ (reference sequence). This CDR3 is 13 amino acids long. Trimming cost V 3 bases and J 8 bases; bases outside gene matches: 1. The CDR3 here is CASSFTGDSPLHF. In DNA, the CDR3 is TGTGCCAGCAGCTTTACAGGGGATTCACCCCTCCACTTT. The full variable domain, in which reference TRBV7-9 and TRBJ1-6 provide the parts outside the CDR3, is DTGVSQNPRHKITKRGQNVTFRCDPISEHNRLYWYRQTLGQGPEFLTYFQNEAQLEKSRLLSDRFSAERPKGSFSTLEIQRTEQGDSAMYLCASSFTGDSPLHFGNGTRLTVT.

There are a few counts of this clonotype. The genes are TRBV7-2 and TRBJ2-3; D remains ambiguous. This CDR3 has 15 residues. Germline V gene data show CDR1 as SGHTA and CDR2 as FQGNSA. The V and J ends lost 0 bases and 1 base respectively, with 8 bases between them. CDR3 protein: CASSLAPWGTDTQYF. The CDR3 DNA is TGTGCCAGCAGCTTAGCGCCGTGGGGCACAGATACGCAGTATTTT.